One sample yielded the 12 T cell receptor beta chains listed below, sequenced in a study of T cell responses to AZD1222 COVID-19 vaccine. Produced via immunoSEQ multiplex PCR; TCRdb's table is partial and in-frame only. The data show about 120,000 clones, 70% to 90% seen once. The material was peripheral blood, obtained on day 0 of AZD1222 vaccination. The receptor source for this set is an adult in good health.

The chain is built from TRBV9 and TRBJ2-3; 9 nucleotides align to TRBD2. V dropped 2 bases and J dropped 0; count of bases not matched to a gene: 4. The CDR3 length is 16 residues. Germline V gene lookup returns CDR1 SGDLS and CDR2 YYNGEE. CDR3 sequence reads: CASSVSSGESTDTQYF. The CDR3 nucleotides are TGTGCCAGCAGCGTCTCTAGCGGGGAGAGCACAGATACGCAGTATTTT.

This CDR3 reads CASSQDRGLWYEQYF. In nucleotides, the CDR3 is TGCGCCAGCAGCCAAGACAGGGGGCTGTGGTACGAGCAGTACTTC. The V call is TRBV4-1, the J call TRBJ2-7; TRBD1 agrees at 8 bases. The CDR3 runs 15 residues. CDR1 is MGHRA and CDR2 is YSYEKL in the germline V gene. The ends lost 0 bases at V and 4 bases at J; junction bases unmatched: 5.

This clone was counted once. The V call is TRBV11-2, the J call TRBJ2-2; 7 nucleotides match TRBD1. Germline V CDR1 and CDR2: SGHAT, FQNNGV. Trimming at V came to 5 bases and at J to 2 bases, leaving 8 bases not matched to a gene. The CDR3 consists of 16 residues. The CDR3 here is CASSPGDRPNTGELFF. CDR3 bases: TGTGCCAGCAGCCCTGGGGACAGACCTAACACCGGGGAGCTGTTTTTT.

Note on this clone: This sample also contains other DNA sequences that code for the same CDR3. The chain carries TRBV19 and TRBJ1-1; the D gene is possibly TRBD1 (5 bases). Germline V lookup: CDR1 LNHDA, CDR2 SQIVND (reference sequence). V was clipped by 3 bases and J by 2 bases, with 10 bases between them. This CDR3 contains 14 residues. Written as DNA, the CDR3 is TGTGCCAGTAGTATCGACAGAGTCAACACTGAAGCTTTCTTT. It codes for CASSIDRVNTEAFF.

This rearrangement joins TRBV6-1 to TRBJ1-5, with TRBD1 as a possible D gene (6 bases). V lost 2 bases and J lost 5, with 16 bases in between. Germline lookup yields CDR1 MNHNS and CDR2 SASEGT. The CDR3 runs 16 residues. The DNA for the CDR3 is TGTGCCAGCAGTGAACGGGCCTGGGGGGCCCATCAGCCCCAGCATTTT. Translated, it gives CASSERAWGAHQPQHF.

In this sample, this clone turned up once. The gene calls are TRBV19 and TRBJ1-5; no reliable D call. Trimming took 1 base from V and 2 from J, leaving 6 bases between them. The CDR3 runs 14 residues. In germline, CDR1 is LNHDA, CDR2 SQIVND (reference sequence). The CDR3 nucleotides are TGTGCCAGTAGTATAGTCCGTCGCAATCAGCCCCAGCATTTT. Its protein product is CASSIVRRNQPQHF.

The chain employs TRBV5-4 and TRBJ1-6; 10 bases align to TRBD1. Looked up from germline, CDR1 is SGHNT and CDR2 is YYREEE (reference sequence). Losses at the gene ends were 4 bases for V and 5 bases for J; bases not matched to a gene: 3. This CDR3 comprises 15 residues. The CDR3 bases are TGTGCCAGCAGCCGGGACAGGGGTAATAATTCACCCCTCCACTTT. This gives the protein CASSRDRGNNSPLHF. Full variable domain (outside the CDR3, taken from reference TRBV5-4 and TRBJ1-6): ETGVTQSPTHLIKTRGQQVTLRCSSQSGHNTVSWYQQALGQGPQFIFQYYREEENGRGNFPPRFSGLQFPNYSSELNVNALELDDSALYLCASSRDRGNNSPLHFGNGTRLTVT.

The V call is TRBV28, the J call TRBJ2-5, with D possibly TRBD1 on 6 matching bases. Germline V gives CDR1 MDHEN, CDR2 SYDVKM. The CDR3 covers 13 residues. Trimming stripped 8 bases from V and 8 bases from J, with 18 bases between. CDR3 sequence: CASSGHTQATQYF. The CDR3, as DNA: TGTGCCAGCTCGGGACACACCCAGGCCACCCAGTACTTC.

V usage is TRBV2 and J usage is TRBJ2-2; 11 bases are shared with TRBD2. After removal of 0 bases from V and 7 bases from J, the junction contained 10 bases not matched to a gene. CDR1 is SNHLY and CDR2 is FYNNEI in the germline V gene. The CDR3 totals 18 residues. Here the CDR3 DNA reads TGTGCCAGCAGTGAAGCGCTTCAACTAGCGGGAGTTTACGGGGAGCTGTTTTTT. The encoded protein is CASSEALQLAGVYGELFF.

This rearrangement joins TRBV18 to TRBJ2-1, with no clear D. The V gene lost 6 bases and the J gene lost 3 bases, with 15 bases spanning the gap. Germline assignment: CDR1 KGHSH and CDR2 LQKENI. The CDR3 is 15 amino acids. The CDR3 DNA sequence: TGTGCCAGCTCCCCTGGGCCAGTGGGCTACAATGAGCAGTTCTTC. Amino acids: CASSPGPVGYNEQFF.

This chain links TRBV7-9 with TRBJ1-2; the match to TRBD1 covers 8 bases. CDR1 and CDR2 (germline): SEHNR, FQNEAQ (reference sequence). This CDR3 region has 16 residues. Unmatched junction bases numbered 15, after V lost 1 base and J lost 11 bases. CDR3 region: CASSLGSGGATWRYTF. The CDR3 region has the DNA TGTGCCAGCAGCTTAGGGTCAGGGGGCGCGACTTGGCGGTACACCTTC.

This chain uses TRBV19 with TRBJ1-6; 7 bases are a match to TRBD1. Germline V gives CDR1 LNHDA, CDR2 SQIVND (reference sequence). The CDR3 is made up of 17 amino acids. After removal of 6 bases from V and 8 bases from J, the junction contained 16 bases not matched to a gene. CDR3 region: CASSTDIGGRNDSPLHF. The CDR3 DNA reads as TGTGCCAGTAGCACGGACATAGGGGGCAGGAACGATTCACCCCTCCACTTT.